The 4 T cell receptor beta chains below were found in one sample sequenced in a study of T cell clusters in autoimmune cytopenias. TRB rearrangements were amplified by touch-down multiplex PCR with mixed TRB-A/B primers. TCRdb re-called the multiplex PCR reads and shows each CDR3 protein once, DNA omitted. The sample data list nearly 15,000 distinct CDR3 sequences. About 37,500 genome equivalents of blood DNA were amplified for TRB. The same data also went into a second study, on T cell repertoires in aging, cancer and after chemotherapy.

The source material was peripheral blood. Receptors were obtained from a human donor in good health.

The chain links TRBV5-1 to TRBJ1-4. Germline lookup yields CDR1 SGHRS and CDR2 YFSETQ. The CDR3 length is 14 residues. CDR3 region: CASSLGTRNEKLFF.

The chain joins TRBV6-5 to TRBJ2-1; lacking DNA, the TRBD1 call made by TCRdb goes unchecked. Germline loops: CDR1 MNHEY, CDR2 SVGAGI. This CDR3 comprises 17 residues. CDR3: CASSTGIPLGGGNEQFF.

The genes are TRBV6-2 or TRBV6-3 and TRBJ2-1; as DNA is missing, the TRBD2 call by TCRdb cannot be tested. Germline CDR1 MNHEY, CDR2 SVGEGT. This CDR3 is built from 14 residues. Here the CDR3 reads CASSRSGGPTEQFF.

This chain uses TRBV18 with TRBJ1-1. The CDR3 runs to 13 residues. CDR1 KGHSH and CDR2 LQKENI come from the germline V gene. The CDR3 loop reads CASSPSDPHRAFF.